This T cell receptor beta chain was identified in a study of T cell responses to AZD1222 COVID-19 vaccine. Overall study results and limits: Samples come after the peak T cell response, not at day 14. Researchers report vaccine-associated CD4 TCRs spanning spike, with dominance at 160-218 and 743-854. Just 6 or 7 people given AZD1222 tested seropositive at baseline.

The CDR3 contains 15 residues. CDR1 and CDR2 (germline): SGHKS, YYEKEE (reference sequence). Between the trimmed V and J ends, which lost 3 bases and 3 bases, there was a span of 15 bases. Sequenced by immunoSEQ multiplex PCR; TCRdb stores in-frame clones only, minus some. The profile shows about 120,000 clones, 84% of them singletons. The sample holds one count of this clone. Its antigen is unknown. The chain employs TRBV5-5 and TRBJ1-2; possibly TRBD1 for D (6 bases). This receptor was obtained from an adult who received the AZD1222 COVID-19 vaccine. Specimen: peripheral blood, collected 28 days after the second AZD1222 dose. Here the CDR3 DNA reads TGTGCCAGCAGCTCAACTTACAGGGTCCACTATGGCTACACCTTC. This codes for CASSSTYRVHYGYTF.